This entry lists 19 T cell receptor beta chains sequenced from one sample in a study of low-dose radiotherapy and immunotherapy resistance in tumors. Time point reported: before trial treatment. With TRAV- and TRBV-specific primers, first-strand cDNA was made, covering the alpha and beta chains. For amplifying TCRs, the PCR ran for approximately 18 cycles with Phusion, which was used together with a constant-region primer and the adapter on the V primers. TCRdb processed the reads anew with MiXCR; each CDR3 protein has one entry. The data show tens of thousands of distinct CDR3 sequences, with roughly 28% seen just once and roughly 3.5% held by the top ten. Sequencing was performed on PBMCs, taken before treatment. These receptors were taken from a male donor with gallbladder cancer.

This clonotype has a count of ten or more. This chain uses TRBV12-3 or TRBV12-4 with TRBJ2-3; D gene unclear. V was clipped by 6 bases and J by 2 bases, with 15 bases between them. The CDR3 totals 15 residues. The CDR3, as DNA: TGTGCCAGCAGCCTGACGGCGGTACACACAGATACGCAGTATTTT. Translated, it gives CASSLTAVHTDTQYF.

This clonotype was observed at least ten times. V gene TRBV12-3 or TRBV12-4 combines with J gene TRBJ2-7; a possible D gene is TRBD2 (7 bases). V was trimmed by 1 base and J by 2 bases, leaving 15 bases between them. CDR3 size: 16 residues. The CDR3 sequence: CASSLDSRGGAYEQYF. The DNA of the CDR3 is TGTGCCAGCAGTTTAGATTCGAGAGGGGGGGCCTACGAGCAGTACTTC.

This clonotype is medium-sized (0.01 to 0.1%). The V and J genes are TRBV10-3 and TRBJ1-2; 8 bases line up with TRBD1. Germline values: CDR1 ENHRY, CDR2 SYGVKD. The J segment lost 5 bases and the V segment lost 8 bases, leaving 10 bases of the junction unmatched. CDR3 size: 14 residues. The CDR3 region is CAIGPGGPNYGYTF. The CDR3 region has the DNA TGTGCCATCGGACCAGGGGGCCCCAATTATGGCTACACCTTC.

This clonotype showed up just a few times. This sequence joins TRBV7-3 and TRBJ2-1; 14 bases are shared with TRBD2. Germline assignment: CDR1 SGHTA and CDR2 FQGTGA. The J segment lost 3 bases and the V segment lost 5 bases, leaving 9 bases of the junction unmatched. The CDR3 contains 18 residues. The CDR3 region is CASSPGTSGRRGYNEQFF. The CDR3 nucleotides read TGTGCCAGCAGCCCCGGGACTAGCGGGAGAAGGGGCTACAATGAGCAGTTCTTC.

Remarks on this clonotype: The DNA is left out, because the CDR3 cannot be placed on it with certainty; the CDR3 is given as TCRdb lists it. V usage is TRBV2 and J usage is TRBJ2-2; the DNA was not compared with TRBD1, the D call given in the table. Germline CDR1 reads SNHLY; CDR2 reads FYNNEI. Including both end residues, the CDR3 is 16 amino acids long. The CDR3 here is CASKGQVSNTGELFFF.

Many counts were recorded for this clonotype. The V and J genes are TRBV5-1 and TRBJ2-2, with D possibly matching TRBD1 (6 bases). Trimming shortened V by 0 bases and J by 6 bases, and 12 bases separated the two germline ends. Germline-derived CDR1 and CDR2 are SGHRS and YFSETQ. The CDR3 has 15 residues. CDR3 DNA: TGCGCCAGCAGCTTGGGGCAGGGGTACTCCGGGGAGCTGTTTTTT. As protein: CASSLGQGYSGELFF.

There are many counts of this clonotype. This chain links TRBV20-1 with TRBJ1-4; D gene uncertain. The CDR3 covers 11 residues. Trimming took off 3 bases at V and 14 bases at J, with 13 bases between the two ends. Germline V gene sequence: CDR1 DFQATT, CDR2 SNEGSKA (reference sequence). The CDR3: CSASPRDRLFF. CDR3 in DNA: TGCAGTGCTAGTCCCCGGGATAGGCTGTTTTTT.

This clonotype showed up many times. The chain recombines TRBV7-9 with TRBJ1-6, with 7 bases that match TRBD1. Trimming at V came to 8 bases and at J to 7 bases, leaving 8 bases not matched to a gene. Germline loops: CDR1 SEHNR, CDR2 FQNEAQ (reference sequence). This CDR3 comprises 14 residues. CDR3 sequence (DNA): TGTGCCAGCGAAGGGGGCTCCCTAAATTCACCCCTCCACTTT. This encodes CASEGGSLNSPLHF.

This clonotype has only a few counts. The rearrangement uses TRBV28 and TRBJ2-6; the D is unclear. The CDR3 loop spans 13 amino acids. CDR1 is MDHEN, CDR2 SYDVKM, per germline. The V end lost 5 bases, the J end lost 4 bases, and 6 bases lay between the germline ends. The DNA for the CDR3 is TGTGCCAGCAGTGAATACGGGGCCAACGTCCTGACTTTC. This translates into CASSEYGANVLTF.

This clonotype came up many times. This chain links TRBV27 with TRBJ2-3, with 13 bases identical to TRBD2. Germline V gene lookup returns CDR1 MNHEY and CDR2 SMNVEV (reference sequence). Trimming cost V 0 bases and J 14 bases; bases outside gene matches: 5. CDR3 length: 14 residues. The CDR3: CASSLSTSGRSPYF. The CDR3 nucleotides read TGTGCCAGCAGTTTATCGACTAGCGGGAGGTCCCCGTATTTT.

This clonotype occurred many times. The genes are TRBV29-1 and TRBJ2-7, with TRBD1 matching over 9 bases. Germline V gene lookup returns CDR1 SQVTM and CDR2 ANQGSEA. This CDR3 spans 11 amino acids. Trimming cost V 6 bases and J 7 bases; bases outside gene matches: 4. The chain's CDR3 is CSVNRGLEQYF. CDR3 coding DNA: TGCAGCGTAAACAGGGGGCTAGAGCAGTACTTC.

This clonotype has only a few counts. V and J are TRBV2 and TRBJ2-3; 9 bases match TRBD2. CDR1 is SNHLY and CDR2 is FYNNEI in the germline V gene. With V trimmed by 8 bases and J by 3 bases, 21 bases remained unmatched. This CDR3 is 19 amino acids long. For the CDR3, the DNA is TGTGCCAGCCCGGAGGCGAGCGGGGGGCCCTTCGGTAGGACAGATACGCAGTATTTT. This gives the protein CASPEASGGPFGRTDTQYF.

CDR3 loop: CASSQGRALNTEAFF. CDR3 coding DNA: TGCGCCAGCAGCCAAGGCAGGGCCTTGAACACTGAAGCTTTCTTT. This chain joins TRBV4-1 and TRBJ1-1; maybe TRBD1 (5 bases). The CDR3 runs to 15 residues. Germline V gene sequence: CDR1 MGHRA, CDR2 YSYEKL. Deletions cut 1 base from V and 0 bases from J, with 9 bases between.

This chain links TRBV27 with TRBJ2-7, with 7 nucleotides matching TRBD1. The ends lost 4 bases at V and 5 bases at J; junction bases unmatched: 5. The CDR3 is 13 amino acids. Germline V lookup: CDR1 MNHEY, CDR2 SMNVEV (reference sequence). This CDR3 is CASSSRQGDEQYF. The CDR3 bases are TGTGCCAGCAGTTCCCGACAGGGTGACGAGCAGTACTTC.

This chain's CDR3 is CASSQTETSYEQYF. The CDR3 DNA reads as TGCGCCAGCAGCCAGACAGAGACCTCCTACGAGCAGTACTTC. This chain uses TRBV4-3 with TRBJ2-7; the D gene is possibly TRBD1 (5 bases). This CDR3 contains 14 residues. V lost 3 bases and J 0 bases, leaving 9 bases between the germline ends. In germline, CDR1 is LGHNA, CDR2 YSLEER.

The rearrangement joins TRBV11-2 to TRBJ2-3; either TRBD1 or TRBD2 may supply D (5 bases each). V lost 4 bases and J 2 bases, leaving 13 bases between the germline ends. The CDR3 runs to 15 residues. Germline CDR1 SGHAT, CDR2 FQNNGV. CDR3 nucleotides: TGTGCCAGCAGCTACCGGGACGGCACCACAGATACGCAGTATTTT. It codes for CASSYRDGTTDTQYF.

In its sample, this clonotype was seen a few times. The chain couples TRBV10-2 to TRBJ2-7, with 7 positions matching TRBD2. J was trimmed by 2 bases and V by 6 bases; bases with no gene match: 7. The germline V gene encodes CDR1 WSHSY and CDR2 SAAADI. CDR3 size: 14 residues. Here the CDR3 DNA reads TGCGCCAGCAGATTTACTAGCGACGCCTACGAGCAGTACTTC. Translating gives CASRFTSDAYEQYF.

This clonotype was seen a handful of times. The chain uses TRBV24-1 and TRBJ2-1, with 7 bases identical to TRBD2. CDR1 and CDR2 (germline): KGHDR, SFDVKD. The CDR3 is made up of 19 amino acids. Trimming removed 4 bases from V and 0 bases from J; junction bases left unmatched: 14. This chain's CDR3 is CATSDPTAGAPGSYNEQFF. CDR3 sequence (DNA): TGTGCCACCAGTGACCCTACTGCGGGAGCGCCAGGCTCCTACAATGAGCAGTTCTTC.

The J gene is TRBJ2-1, the V gene TRBV30; TRBD2 matches at 13 bases. This CDR3 has 19 residues. With 0 bases clipped from V and 12 bases from J, the junction kept 20 bases outside the gene matches. Germline assignment: CDR1 GTSNPN and CDR2 SVGIG (reference sequence). The CDR3 protein is CAWSVPGIGTSGMGLGQFF. Here the CDR3 DNA reads TGTGCCTGGAGTGTACCGGGAATCGGGACTAGCGGGATGGGGCTAGGGCAGTTCTTC.